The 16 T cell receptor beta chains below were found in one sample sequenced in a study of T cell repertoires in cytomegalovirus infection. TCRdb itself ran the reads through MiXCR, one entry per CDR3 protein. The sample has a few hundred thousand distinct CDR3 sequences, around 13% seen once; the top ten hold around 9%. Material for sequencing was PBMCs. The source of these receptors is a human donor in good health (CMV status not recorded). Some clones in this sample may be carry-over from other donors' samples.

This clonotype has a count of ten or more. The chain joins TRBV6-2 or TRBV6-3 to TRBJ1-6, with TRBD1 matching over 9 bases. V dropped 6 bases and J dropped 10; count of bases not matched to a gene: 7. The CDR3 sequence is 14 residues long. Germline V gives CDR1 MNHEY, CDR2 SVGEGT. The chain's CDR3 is CASSAGQGPSPLHF. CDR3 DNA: TGTGCCAGCAGCGCCGGACAGGGGCCGTCACCCCTCCACTTT.

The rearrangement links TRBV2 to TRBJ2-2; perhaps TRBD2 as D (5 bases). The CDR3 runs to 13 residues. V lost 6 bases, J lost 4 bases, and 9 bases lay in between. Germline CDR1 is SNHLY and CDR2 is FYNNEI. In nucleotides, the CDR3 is TGTGCCAGCAGGGGGAGTCCCACCGGGGAGCTGTTTTTT. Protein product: CASRGSPTGELFF. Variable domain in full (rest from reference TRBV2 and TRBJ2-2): EPEVTQTPSHQVTQMGQEVILRCVPISNHLYFYWYRQILGQKVEFLVSFYNNEISEKSEIFDDQFSVERPDGSNFTLKIRSTKLEDSAMYFCASRGSPTGELFFGEGSRLTVL.

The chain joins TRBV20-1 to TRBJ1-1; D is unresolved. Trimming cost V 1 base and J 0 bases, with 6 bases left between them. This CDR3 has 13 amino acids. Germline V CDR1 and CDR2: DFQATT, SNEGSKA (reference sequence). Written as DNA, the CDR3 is TGCAGTGCTAGAGTCCGGCTGAACACTGAAGCTTTCTTT. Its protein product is CSARVRLNTEAFF.

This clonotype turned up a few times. Written as DNA, the CDR3 is TGTGCCAGCAGCCACCCGAGGGGGGAAGCCAAAAACATTCAGTACTTC. Translating gives CASSHPRGEAKNIQYF. The rearrangement links TRBV7-9 to TRBJ2-4; perhaps D is TRBD1 or TRBD2 (6 bases each). Trimming took off 5 bases at V and 0 bases at J, with 14 bases between the two ends. This CDR3 has 16 amino acids. Germline loops: CDR1 SEHNR, CDR2 FQNEAQ (reference sequence).

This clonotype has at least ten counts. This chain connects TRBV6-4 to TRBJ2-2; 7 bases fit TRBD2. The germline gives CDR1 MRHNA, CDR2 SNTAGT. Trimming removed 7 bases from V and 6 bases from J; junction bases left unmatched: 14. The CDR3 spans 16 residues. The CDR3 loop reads CASTPSGGSGAGELFF. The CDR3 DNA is TGTGCCAGCACCCCGAGTGGCGGGAGTGGAGCCGGGGAGCTGTTTTTT.

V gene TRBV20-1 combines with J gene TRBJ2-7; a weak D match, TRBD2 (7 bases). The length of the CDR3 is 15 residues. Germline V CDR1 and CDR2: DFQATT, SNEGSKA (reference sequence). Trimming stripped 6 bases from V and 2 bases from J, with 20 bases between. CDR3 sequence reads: CSATPRGGGTYEQYF. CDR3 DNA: TGCAGTGCGACTCCGAGAGGGGGGGGCACCTACGAGCAGTACTTC.

As DNA, the CDR3 is TGTGCCAGCAGCTTGGTGGGACGACCGCCGGGACAGGGGGTACGAGGCTACACCTTC. Its protein product is CASSLVGRPPGQGVRGYTF. The V gene is TRBV5-4, the J gene TRBJ1-2; 11 bases fit TRBD1. CDR1 is SGHNT, CDR2 YYREEE, per germline (reference sequence). The V segment lost 0 bases and the J segment 8 bases; nucleotides outside the gene matches: 18. The CDR3 contains 19 residues.

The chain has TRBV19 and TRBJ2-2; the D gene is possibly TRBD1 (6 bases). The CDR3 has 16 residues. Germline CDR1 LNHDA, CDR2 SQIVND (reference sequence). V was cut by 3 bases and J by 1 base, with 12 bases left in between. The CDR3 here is CASSIRQGRNTGELFF. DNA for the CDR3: TGTGCCAGTAGTATTAGGCAGGGGAGGAACACCGGGGAGCTGTTTTTT.

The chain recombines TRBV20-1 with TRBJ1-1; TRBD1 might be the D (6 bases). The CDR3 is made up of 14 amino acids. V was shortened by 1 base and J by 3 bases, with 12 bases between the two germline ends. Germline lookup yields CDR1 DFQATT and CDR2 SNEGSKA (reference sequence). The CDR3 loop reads CSARVGGTDTEAFF. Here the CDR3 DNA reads TGCAGTGCTAGAGTTGGGGGCACGGACACTGAAGCTTTCTTT.

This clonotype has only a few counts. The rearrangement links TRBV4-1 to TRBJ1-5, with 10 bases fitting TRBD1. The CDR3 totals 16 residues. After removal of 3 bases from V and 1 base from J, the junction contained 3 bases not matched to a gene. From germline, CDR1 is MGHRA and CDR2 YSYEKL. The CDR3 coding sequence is TGCGCCAGCAGCCAGACGGACAGGGGGAGCAATCAGCCCCAGCATTTT. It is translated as CASSQTDRGSNQPQHF.

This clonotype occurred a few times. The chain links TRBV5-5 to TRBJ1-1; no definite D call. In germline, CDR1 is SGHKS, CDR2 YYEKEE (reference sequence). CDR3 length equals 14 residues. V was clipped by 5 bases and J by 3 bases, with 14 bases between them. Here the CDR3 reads CASSIVYPDTEAFF. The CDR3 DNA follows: TGTGCCAGCAGTATCGTTTACCCAGACACTGAAGCTTTCTTT.

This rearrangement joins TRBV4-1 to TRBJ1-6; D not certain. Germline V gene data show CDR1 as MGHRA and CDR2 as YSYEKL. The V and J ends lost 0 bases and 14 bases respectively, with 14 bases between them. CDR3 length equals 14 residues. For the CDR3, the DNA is TGCGCCAGCAGCCAAGACTACGTCTTTAGAGCCCTCCACTTT. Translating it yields CASSQDYVFRALHF.

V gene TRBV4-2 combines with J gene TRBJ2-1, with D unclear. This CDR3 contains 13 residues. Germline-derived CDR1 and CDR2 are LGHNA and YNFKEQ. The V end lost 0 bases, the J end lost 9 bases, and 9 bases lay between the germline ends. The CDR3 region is CASSQDSMGEQFF. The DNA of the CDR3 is TGTGCCAGCAGCCAAGATTCGATGGGTGAGCAGTTCTTC.

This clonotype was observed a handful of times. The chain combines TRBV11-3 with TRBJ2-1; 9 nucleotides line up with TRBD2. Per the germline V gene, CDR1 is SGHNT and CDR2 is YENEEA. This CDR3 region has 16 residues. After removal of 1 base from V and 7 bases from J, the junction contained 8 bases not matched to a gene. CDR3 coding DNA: TGTGCCAGCAGCTTAGGAGTTGCGGGGGGGGTGAATGAGCAGTTCTTC. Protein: CASSLGVAGGVNEQFF.

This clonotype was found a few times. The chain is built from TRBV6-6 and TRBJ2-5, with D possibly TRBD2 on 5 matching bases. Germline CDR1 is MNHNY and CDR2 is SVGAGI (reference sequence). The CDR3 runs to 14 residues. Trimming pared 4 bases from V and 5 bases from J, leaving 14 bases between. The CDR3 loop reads CASSFVTWEETQYF. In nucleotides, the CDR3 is TGTGCCAGCAGTTTTGTTACATGGGAGGAGACCCAGTACTTC.

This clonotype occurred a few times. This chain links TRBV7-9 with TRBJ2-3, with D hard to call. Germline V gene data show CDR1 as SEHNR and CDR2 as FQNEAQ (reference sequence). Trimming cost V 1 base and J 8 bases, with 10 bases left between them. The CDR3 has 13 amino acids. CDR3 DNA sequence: TGTGCCAGCAGCTTAGTCGAAGGGCCTACGCAGTATTTT. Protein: CASSLVEGPTQYF.